These T cell receptor beta chains were read from a single sample in a study of pediatric ulcerative colitis. Clones were read by immunoSEQ multiplex PCR, and TCRdb kept only the in-frame ones, dropping some. The table lists about 64,000 clones, around 80% of them singletons. Source material: blood. All receptors come from a boy aged 10-17 years with moderate ulcerative colitis. Each CDR3 is given without its conserved first and last residue. The size entry is marked missing in some rows and otherwise reads once, few, many or a size class.

size: NA
V: TRBV13
J: TRBJ2-3
CDR3: ASSLGMLAGTDTQY

size: NA
V: TRBV29-1
J: TRBJ2-7
CDR3: SVGQEDEQY

size: NA
V: TRBV5-4
J: TRBJ2-3
CDR3: ASSSGVFQGVTDTQY

size: once
V: TRBV30
J: TRBJ2-7
CDR3: AWSGRLAGGGRSYEQY

size: NA
V: TRBV23-1
J: TRBJ1-1
CDR3: ASSQEAEAF

size: NA
V: TRBV6-5
J: TRBJ2-4
CDR3: ASRDGAAKNIQY

size: NA
V: TRBV19
J: TRBJ1-5
CDR3: ASSIAREGLGRNQPQH

size: NA
V: TRBV7-8
J: TRBJ1-4
CDR3: ASSLVTGAVGEKLF

size: NA
V: TRBV25-1
J: TRBJ2-5
CDR3: ASSRGYQETQY

size: NA
V: TRBV6-5
J: TRBJ1-2
CDR3: ASSRDRDYGYT

size: NA
V: TRBV2
J: TRBJ2-7
CDR3: ASSGEALQY

size: NA
V: TRBV7-6
J: TRBJ2-5
CDR3: ASSLMGGRGGSQETQY

size: NA
V: TRBV4-1
J: TRBJ2-3
CDR3: ASSRGQGGYPDTQY

size: NA
V: TRBV10-3
J: TRBJ1-1
CDR3: AIQAVGGFTEAF

size: NA
V: TRBV4-1
J: TRBJ2-7
CDR3: ASSHSPTVPYEQY

size: NA
V: TRBV2
J: TRBJ2-5
CDR3: ASRRELAGGETQY

size: NA
V: TRBV19
J: TRBJ1-1
CDR3: ASSSPRGGLNTEAF

size: NA
V: TRBV6-4
J: TRBJ2-2
CDR3: ASSDQSGGRTGELF

size: NA
V: TRBV23-1
J: TRBJ1-2
CDR3: ASSHHSRGFYGYT

size: once
V: TRBV4-1
J: TRBJ2-3
CDR3: ASSQGAGLSTDTQY

size: NA
V: TRBV21-1
J: TRBJ2-7
CDR3: ASSKGTGAYEQY

size: NA
V: TRBV6-1
J: TRBJ1-5
CDR3: ASSEPGQGNQPQH

size: NA
V: TRBV27
J: TRBJ1-3
CDR3: ASSSQGPSGNTIY

size: NA
V: TRBV25-1
J: TRBJ2-3
CDR3: ASSGFSGSTQY

size: NA
V: TRBV19
J: TRBJ1-3
CDR3: ASSIVPRPGNTIY

size: once
V: TRBV18
J: TRBJ1-4
CDR3: ASSPVSPTEKLF

size: once
V: TRBV28
J: TRBJ2-2
CDR3: ATAGGAGTGELF

size: NA
V: TRBV11-2
J: TRBJ1-1
CDR3: ASSLGDRVTEAF

size: NA
V: TRBV19
J: TRBJ1-2
CDR3: ASSTPIWTGVAYT

size: few
V: TRBV2
J: TRBJ2-5
CDR3: ASSVGTGTDAQY

size: NA
V: TRBV18
J: TRBJ2-2
CDR3: ASSPKLAGGHANTGELF

size: NA
V: TRBV7-8
J: TRBJ1-1
CDR3: ASSPSRSSKAMGASGEAF

size: NA
V: TRBV9
J: TRBJ2-3
CDR3: ASSSSGVRDTQY

size: NA
V: TRBV6-1
J: TRBJ2-7
CDR3: ASSDRDRGIYEQY

size: NA
V: TRBV2
J: TRBJ1-5
CDR3: ASTRGSNQPQH

size: NA
V: TRBV5-4
J: TRBJ2-2
CDR3: ASSQDHSSGRSGELF

size: NA
V: TRBV5-6
J: TRBJ1-3
CDR3: ASSLKANTIY

size: NA
V: TRBV7-9
J: TRBJ1-5
CDR3: ASSLEGARSQPQH

size: few
V: TRBV7-9
J: TRBJ1-5
CDR3: ASSLSSGGNQPQH

size: NA
V: TRBV6-4
J: TRBJ1-2
CDR3: ASKGPNYGYT

size: NA
V: TRBV5-1
J: TRBJ2-7
CDR3: ASSLSGTVTYEQY

size: NA
V: TRBV5-1
J: TRBJ1-1
CDR3: ASSAVPEDTEAF

size: NA
V: TRBV27
J: TRBJ1-6
CDR3: ASSFQGNNSPLH

size: NA
V: TRBV5-6
J: TRBJ1-2
CDR3: ASSRLGQANYGYT

size: NA
V: TRBV4-1
J: TRBJ1-2
CDR3: ASSQAFGENKGRSEANYGYT

size: NA
V: TRBV5-4
J: TRBJ1-2
CDR3: ASSFTHNYGYT

size: NA
V: TRBV18
J: TRBJ1-2
CDR3: ASSQQQDRGYGYT

size: NA
V: TRBV30
J: TRBJ2-1
CDR3: AWSVPGTGRSNEQF

size: NA
V: TRBV6-5
J: TRBJ2-7
CDR3: ASSYPSRGGYEQY

size: NA
V: TRBV5-1
J: TRBJ1-1
CDR3: ASSPGTLNTEAF

size: NA
V: TRBV5-1
J: TRBJ2-3
CDR3: ASSLVGLTDTQY

size: NA
V: TRBV11-3
J: TRBJ2-2
CDR3: ASSPGQGWGGELF

size: NA
V: TRBV9
J: TRBJ2-2
CDR3: VSSVTSKTGELF

size: NA
V: TRBV6-5
J: TRBJ1-2
CDR3: ASSYQSDRGNDGYT

size: once
V: TRBV10-3
J: TRBJ2-2
CDR3: AISTGLGQGSANTGELF